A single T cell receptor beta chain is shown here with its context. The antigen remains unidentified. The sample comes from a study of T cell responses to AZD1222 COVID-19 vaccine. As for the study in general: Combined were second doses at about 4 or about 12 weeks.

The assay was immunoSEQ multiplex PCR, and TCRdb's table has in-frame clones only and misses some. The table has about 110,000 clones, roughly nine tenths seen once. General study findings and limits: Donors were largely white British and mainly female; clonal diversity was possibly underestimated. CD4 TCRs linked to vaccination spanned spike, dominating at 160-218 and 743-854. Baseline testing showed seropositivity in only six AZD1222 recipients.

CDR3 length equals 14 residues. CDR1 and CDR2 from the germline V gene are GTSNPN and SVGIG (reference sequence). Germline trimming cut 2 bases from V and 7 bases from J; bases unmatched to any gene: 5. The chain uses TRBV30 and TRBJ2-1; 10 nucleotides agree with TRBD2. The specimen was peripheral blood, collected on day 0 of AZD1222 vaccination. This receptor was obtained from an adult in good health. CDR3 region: CAWSRLAGVNEQFF. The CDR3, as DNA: TGTGCCTGGAGTAGGCTAGCGGGAGTGAATGAGCAGTTCTTC.